One sample yielded the 3 T cell receptor beta chains listed below, sequenced in a study of shared clonotypes between healthy human individuals (dated by TCRdb to 2018 to 2020). CD8 naive samples consisted of CD45RO-negative cells that were positively selected for CCR7, yielding a CD45RA+CCR7+ population without TemRA cells. The library was generated by the immunoSEQ multiplex PCR assay. The table was pulled from immuneACCESS by TCRdb, which kept in-frame rearrangements only. Such tables lose some clones; where checked, under half of the loss comes from unresolved V genes, and the rest has no known cause. This sample has about 2 million clones in its table, and approximately 95% of those were observed once. 0.85% to 1.3% of the sample goes to the ten largest clones. Sequencing input: naive CD8+ T cells sorted from blood. This specimen's cell subset or site label, interpreted: CD45RA+CCR7+. These TCRs come from a man aged 18 to 30 in good health.

This chain links TRBV7-9 with TRBJ2-7; possibly TRBD2 for D (6 bases). Germline values: CDR1 SEHNR, CDR2 FQNEAQ (reference sequence). Trimming took 4 bases from V and 5 from J, leaving 15 bases between them. This CDR3 spans 14 amino acids. The CDR3 sequence: CASSYSGTLNEQYF. The CDR3 DNA is TGTGCCAGCAGCTACTCCGGGACTTTAAACGAGCAGTACTTC.

The chain joins TRBV9 to TRBJ2-1; D is perhaps TRBD2 (5 bases). The CDR3 covers 16 residues. The V and J ends lost 4 bases and 0 bases respectively, with 14 bases between them. Germline V lookup: CDR1 SGDLS, CDR2 YYNGEE. CDR3 in DNA: TGTGCCAGCAGCAACAGAAGGGAGAGCTCCTACAATGAGCAGTTCTTC. Residues: CASSNRRESSYNEQFF.

In this sample, this clone turned up once. The same CDR3 is also encoded by other DNA sequences in this sample. CDR3 in amino acids: CASSVDLSTDTQYF. The DNA of the CDR3 is TGTGCCAGCAGCGTAGATCTCAGCACAGATACGCAGTATTTT. The gene calls are TRBV9 and TRBJ2-3, with D hard to call. CDR3 length: 14 amino acids. CDR1 is SGDLS, CDR2 YYNGEE, per germline. The V end was cut by 0 bases, the J end by 0 bases, with 5 bases between.